A single sample gave rise to the 24 T cell receptor beta chains below, sequenced in a study of T cell repertoires in cytomegalovirus infection. These receptors have no known antigen. TCRdb called the reads again in MiXCR, with one record for every CDR3 protein. The table includes about 920,000 distinct CDR3 sequences, roughly 31% detected once. This specimen consisted of cultured CD8+ T cells from PBMCs, obtained from culture after CMV antigen stimulation. These receptors all come from a human donor in good health (CMV status not recorded). Some clones in this sample may be carry-over from other donors' samples.

The chain links TRBV15 to TRBJ2-7, with D unclear. The CDR3 covers 13 residues. Per germline, CDR1 LNHNV and CDR2 YYDKDF (reference sequence). V was cut by 1 base and J by 7 bases, with 11 bases left in between. Written as DNA, the CDR3 is TGTGCCACCAGCAGAGTAGAACGAAGTGAGCAGTACGTC. Translated, it gives CATSRVERSEQYV.

This clonotype was seen more than once but under ten times. This rearrangement joins TRBV6-1 to TRBJ2-5, with a possible D match to TRBD2 (6 bases). The V gene's germline CDR1 is MNHNS and CDR2 SASEGT. The CDR3 has 14 amino acids. V gave up 8 bases and J gave up 3 bases, with 16 bases separating them. The CDR3: CASGARGRKETQYF. The CDR3 nucleotides are TGTGCCAGCGGGGCGCGGGGACGAAAAGAGACCCAGTACTTC.

V is TRBV19 and J is TRBJ2-1; D might be TRBD1 or TRBD2, each matching 5 bases. V was clipped by 4 bases and J by 12 bases, with 19 bases between them. Germline values: CDR1 LNHDA, CDR2 SQIVND (reference sequence). The CDR3 sequence is 14 residues long. CDR3 amino acids: CASSSLRGETGQFF. CDR3 sequence (DNA): TGTGCCAGTAGTAGCCTTCGGGGCGAGACTGGGCAGTTCTTC.

This chain uses TRBV2 with TRBJ2-7; D is unresolved. The germline V gene encodes CDR1 SNHLY and CDR2 FYNNEI. The CDR3 is made up of 14 amino acids. V was shortened by 1 base and J by 6 bases, with 13 bases between the two germline ends. The CDR3 protein is CASSEGADFVEQYF. CDR3 nucleotides: TGTGCCAGCAGTGAAGGGGCAGACTTCGTCGAGCAGTACTTC.

This sequence joins TRBV7-9 and TRBJ2-2, with D unclear. There are 14 residues in the CDR3. CDR1 SEHNR and CDR2 FQNEAQ come from the germline V gene (reference sequence). Trimming shortened V by 2 bases and J by 4 bases, and 8 bases separated the two germline ends. In DNA form, the CDR3 reads TGTGCCAGCAGCTTATTGGTAACCACCGGGGAGCTGTTTTTT. Protein product: CASSLLVTTGELFF. Full variable domain (outside the CDR3, taken from reference TRBV7-9 and TRBJ2-2): DTGVSQNPRHKITKRGQNVTFRCDPISEHNRLYWYRQTLGQGPEFLTYFQNEAQLEKSRLLSDRFSAERPKGSFSTLEIQRTEQGDSAMYLCASSLLVTTGELFFGEGSRLTVL.

J is TRBJ2-7 and V is TRBV28, with D tentatively TRBD1 (6 bases). From germline, CDR1 is MDHEN and CDR2 SYDVKM. Trimming took 8 bases from V and 2 from J, leaving 16 bases between them. The CDR3 length is 14 residues. DNA for the CDR3: TGTGCCAGCTCTGGGCAGGGGATCACCTACGAGCAGTACGTC. It specifies CASSGQGITYEQYV.

This clonotype was detected a few times. The V gene is TRBV6-1, the J gene TRBJ2-4; 7 nucleotides agree with TRBD1. Germline V gene lookup returns CDR1 MNHNS and CDR2 SASEGT. The CDR3 consists of 16 residues. The trim removed 5 bases at V and 6 bases at J, leaving 13 bases unmatched. The CDR3 nucleotides are TGTGCCAGCAGTTACCTACAGGGGCGGACGGCAAACATTCAGTACTTC. The encoded protein is CASSYLQGRTANIQYF.

This clonotype was seen only a few times. J is TRBJ2-2 and V is TRBV6-8; a weak D match, TRBD2 (6 bases). V gave up 0 bases and J gave up 0 bases, with 11 bases separating them. The CDR3 runs 17 residues. Germline lookup yields CDR1 MNHGY and CDR2 SAAAGT. The CDR3 here is CASSYSLGSSNTGELFF. The CDR3 bases are TGTGCCAGCAGTTACTCCCTCGGGAGTTCGAACACCGGGGAGCTGTTTTTT.

The chain uses TRBV12-3 or TRBV12-4 and TRBJ2-1; D is possibly TRBD2 (7 bases). V was shortened by 2 bases and J by 5 bases, with 13 bases between the two germline ends. This CDR3 has 15 amino acids. This CDR3 reads CASSLPGGRNNEQFF. CDR3 in DNA: TGTGCCAGCAGTTTACCGGGGGGCAGGAACAATGAGCAGTTCTTC.

V usage is TRBV24-1 and J usage is TRBJ2-3; D remains unclear. The CDR3 totals 15 residues. The germline V and J ends were trimmed by 6 bases and 0 bases, with 12 bases remaining between them. Germline lookup yields CDR1 KGHDR and CDR2 SFDVKD. DNA of the CDR3: TGTGCCACCAGTCAAAGATTCACTAGCACAGATACGCAGTATTTT. The encoded protein is CATSQRFTSTDTQYF.

This clonotype has ten or more counts. Its ends do not fully match the called genes, so a read error is possible. CDR3 in amino acids: CASSLGSYGYTF. For the CDR3, the DNA is TGTGCCAGCAGCTTAGGCAGCTATGGCTACACCTTC. The chain couples TRBV12-3 or TRBV12-4 to TRBJ1-2; D uncertain. The CDR3 contains 12 residues.

This clonotype has just a few counts. The chain couples TRBV7-9 to TRBJ2-1, with 9 bases fitting TRBD1. Trimming at V came to 5 bases and at J to 7 bases, leaving 9 bases not matched to a gene. The CDR3 has 15 residues. Germline V gives CDR1 SEHNR, CDR2 FQNEAQ (reference sequence). The CDR3 is CASSPRTGAVNEQFF. In nucleotides, the CDR3 is TGTGCCAGCAGCCCACGGACAGGGGCTGTGAATGAGCAGTTCTTC. The full variable domain, completed using reference TRBV7-9 and TRBJ2-1, is DTGVSQNPRHKITKRGQNVTFRCDPISEHNRLYWYRQTLGQGPEFLTYFQNEAQLEKSRLLSDRFSAERPKGSFSTLEIQRTEQGDSAMYLCASSPRTGAVNEQFFGPGTRLTVL.

This clonotype was found many times. V is TRBV7-9 and J is TRBJ2-7; possibly TRBD1 for D (5 bases). V dropped 5 bases and J dropped 3 bases, with 14 bases sitting between them. CDR1 is SEHNR and CDR2 is FQNEAQ in the germline V gene (reference sequence). The CDR3 is 14 residues long. The CDR3 sequence: CASSKDSPFYEQYV. The DNA for the CDR3 is TGTGCCAGCAGCAAAGACAGCCCCTTCTACGAGCAGTACGTC.

This clonotype was observed a handful of times. V gene TRBV6-1 combines with J gene TRBJ2-4; D ambiguous. The germline CDR1 and CDR2 sequences are MNHNS and SASEGT. CDR3 size: 15 residues. V dropped 4 bases and J dropped 0 bases, with 10 bases sitting between them. CDR3 sequence reads: CASSVSALAKNIQYF. The CDR3 nucleotides are TGTGCCAGCAGTGTAAGCGCACTAGCCAAAAACATTCAGTACTTC.

This clonotype was counted many times. This sequence joins TRBV7-6 and TRBJ2-5; TRBD1 matches 12 bases. The germline V gene encodes CDR1 SGHVS and CDR2 FNYEAQ. V shed 3 bases, J shed 6 bases, and the junction held 8 bases outside the gene matches. This CDR3 contains 16 residues. CDR3 in amino acids: CASSLTGTGGGKTQYF. The CDR3 region has the DNA TGTGCCAGCAGCTTGACTGGGACAGGGGGCGGGAAGACCCAGTACTTC.

This clonotype came up a few times. The rearrangement joins TRBV19 to TRBJ2-5; 12 nucleotides agree with TRBD2. The CDR3 spans 15 residues. The J segment lost 3 bases and the V segment lost 6 bases, leaving 5 bases of the junction unmatched. Germline V lookup: CDR1 LNHDA, CDR2 SQIVND (reference sequence). The CDR3 sequence is CASSETSGGEETQYF. The CDR3 bases are TGTGCCAGTAGCGAGACTAGCGGGGGAGAAGAGACCCAGTACTTC.

This chain connects TRBV7-9 to TRBJ2-3, with TRBD2 matching 9 bases. CDR1 is SEHNR, CDR2 FQNEAQ, per germline (reference sequence). CDR3 size: 15 residues. V trimming: 4 bases; J trimming: 3 bases; junction bases outside the gene matches: 5. The CDR3 coding sequence is TGTGCCAGCAGCTCCCTAGCGGGGCGGACAGATACGCAGTATTTT. Protein sequence: CASSSLAGRTDTQYF.

This chain connects TRBV7-2 to TRBJ2-1; 11 bases fit TRBD2. This CDR3 region has 15 residues. V gave up 4 bases and J gave up 6 bases; unmatched junction bases: 5. CDR1 and CDR2 from the germline V gene are SGHTA and FQGNSA. Here the CDR3 DNA reads TGTGCCAGCAGCTACGGGACTAGCGGACCCAATGAGCAGTTCTTC. This sequence encodes CASSYGTSGPNEQFF.

The DNA for the CDR3 is TGTGCCAGTAGTATAGTGGACAGCTCCTACAATGAGCAGTTCTTC. This gives the protein CASSIVDSSYNEQFF. The chain carries TRBV19 and TRBJ2-1; possible D gene TRBD1, 6 bases. This CDR3 contains 15 residues. Trimming pared 1 base from V and 0 bases from J, leaving 7 bases between. From germline, CDR1 is LNHDA and CDR2 SQIVND (reference sequence).

The chain joins TRBV28 to TRBJ1-1; tentative D call: TRBD1 (6 bases). The germline V gene has CDR1 MDHEN and CDR2 SYDVKM. V was shortened by 3 bases and J by 11 bases, with 22 bases between the two germline ends. There are 15 residues in the CDR3. The CDR3 reads CASSFILTGGTRAFF. Here the CDR3 DNA reads TGTGCCAGCAGTTTTATTTTAACCGGGGGCACTCGGGCTTTCTTT.

The rearrangement uses TRBV28 and TRBJ1-6; unclear D gene. V was cut by 7 bases and J by 13 bases, with 14 bases left in between. The CDR3 extends over 12 amino acids. Germline loops: CDR1 MDHEN, CDR2 SYDVKM. The CDR3 region is CASNLYAGPLHF. The DNA for the CDR3 is TGTGCCAGCAACCTTTACGCGGGTCCCCTCCACTTT. Complete variable domain (other parts from reference TRBV28 and TRBJ1-6): DVKVTQSSRYLVKRTGEKVFLECVQDMDHENMFWYRQDPGLGLRLIYFSYDVKMKEKGDIPEGYSVSREKKERFSLILESASTNQTSMYLCASNLYAGPLHFGNGTRLTVT.

This clonotype was seen more than once but under ten times. The chain couples TRBV25-1 to TRBJ1-1; D is ambiguous. Germline CDR1 reads MGHDK; CDR2 reads SYGVNS. The V end was cut by 8 bases, the J end by 4 bases, with 11 bases between. The CDR3 contains 12 residues. The CDR3 protein is CASGRALTEAFF. The CDR3 nucleotides read TGTGCCAGCGGACGGGCTCTCACTGAAGCTTTCTTT.

This clonotype was seen only a few times. The chain joins TRBV24-1 to TRBJ2-2; D might be TRBD1 or TRBD2, each matching 5 bases. The CDR3 is made up of 15 amino acids. Trimming pared 4 bases from V and 4 bases from J, leaving 12 bases between. Germline V gene data show CDR1 as KGHDR and CDR2 as SFDVKD. The CDR3 reads CATSEGRESTGELFF. The CDR3 DNA reads TGTGCCACCAGTGAGGGCAGGGAGAGCACCGGGGAGCTGTTTTTT.

This clonotype has just a few counts. The chain carries TRBV7-6 and TRBJ1-3; 8 bases map to TRBD1. CDR3 size: 16 residues. The junction had 13 bases not matched to a gene; V was cut back by 4 bases and J by 8 bases. CDR1 and CDR2 from the germline V gene are SGHVS and FNYEAQ. This chain's CDR3 is CASSSRTGYTRDTIYF. The CDR3 coding sequence is TGTGCCAGCAGCTCGAGGACAGGGTATACCCGGGACACCATATATTTT. Supplemented by reference TRBV7-6 and TRBJ1-3, the full variable domain reads GAGVSQSPRYKVTKRGQDVALRCDPISGHVSLYWYRQALGQGPEFLTYFNYEAQQDKSGLPNDRFSAERPEGSISTLTIQRTEQRDSAMYRCASSSRTGYTRDTIYFGEGSWLTVV.